The present TCR beta chain was sequenced within a study of human T cells and chemical hapten exposure. In this sample, this clonotype turned up once. TCRdb analysed the RACE reads with MiXCR anew, one entry per CDR3 protein. The sample contains roughly 74,000 distinct CDR3 sequences, about 32% of which appear only once. Specified time point: patch test 1, 2 weeks after DPC sensitization. Specified treatment: therapeutic diphenylcyclopropenone sensitization with weekly scalp DPC. The CDR3 is made up of 14 amino acids. Trimming left V 11 bases short and J 6 bases short, with 20 bases between. Germline V lookup: CDR1 MNHNS, CDR2 SASEGT.

Sample: whole blood, taken in connection with sensitization to the hapten diphenylcyclopropenone (DPC). The TCR comes from a man between 35 and 55 years old with alopecia areata. Some clones in this sample may be carry-over from other donors' samples. The chain has TRBV6-1 and TRBJ2-4; D is ambiguous. The CDR3 is CALSPPGPPNIQYF. The CDR3 DNA reads TGTGCCCTCAGTCCCCCCGGCCCCCCAAACATTCAGTACTTC.